This T cell receptor (beta chain) was found in a study of T cell responses to AZD1222 COVID-19 vaccine. Study information: Investigators merged groups given second doses at roughly 4 or roughly 12 weeks. General study findings and limits: Baseline seropositivity characterized only six AZD1222 recipients. Among vaccine-associated CD4 TCRs, coverage spanned spike, with dominance at 160-218 and 743-854.

Method: immunoSEQ multiplex PCR; TCRdb's copy keeps in-frame clones and lacks some. The table lists fewer than 250,000 clones, approximately 92% of them singletons. With regard to this clone: As yet, its antigen is unknown.

Germline V gives CDR1 MDHEN, CDR2 SYDVKM. This CDR3 has 16 residues. V was clipped by 6 bases and J by 0 bases, with 15 bases between them. This sample comprised peripheral blood, obtained on day 0 of AZD1222 vaccination. This receptor was taken from an adult in good health. This chain joins TRBV28 and TRBJ1-5, with unresolved D. Here the CDR3 DNA reads TGTGCCAGCAGCCCTTCTCGAGGGTATAGCAATCAGCCCCAGCATTTT. This sequence encodes CASSPSRGYSNQPQHF.